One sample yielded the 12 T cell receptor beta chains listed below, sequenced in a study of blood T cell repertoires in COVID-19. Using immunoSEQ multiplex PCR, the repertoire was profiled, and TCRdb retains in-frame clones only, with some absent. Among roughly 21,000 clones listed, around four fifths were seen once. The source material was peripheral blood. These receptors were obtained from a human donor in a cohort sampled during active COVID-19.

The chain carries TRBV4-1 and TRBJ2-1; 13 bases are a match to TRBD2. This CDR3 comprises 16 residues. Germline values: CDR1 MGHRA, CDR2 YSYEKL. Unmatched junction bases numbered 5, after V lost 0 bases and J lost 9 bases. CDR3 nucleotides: TGCGCCAGCAGCCAAGAGGGACTAGCGGGGAAGACTGAGCAGTTCTTC. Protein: CASSQEGLAGKTEQFF.

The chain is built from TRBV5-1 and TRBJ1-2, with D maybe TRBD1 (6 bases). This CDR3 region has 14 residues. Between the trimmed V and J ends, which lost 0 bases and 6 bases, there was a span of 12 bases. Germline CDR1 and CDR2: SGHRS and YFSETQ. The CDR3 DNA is TGCGCCAGCAGCTTGGCCGTACAGGGTCATGGCTACACCTTC. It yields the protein CASSLAVQGHGYTF.

The CDR3 region is CASSSGTGYSPLHF. The CDR3 bases are TGCGCCAGCAGCTCCGGGACAGGGTATTCACCCCTCCACTTT. J is TRBJ1-6 and V is TRBV5-1, with 9 nucleotides matching TRBD1. J gave up 8 bases and V 3 bases, and 3 bases lay outside the gene matches. There are 14 residues in the CDR3. Germline assignment: CDR1 SGHRS and CDR2 YFSETQ. The complete variable domain, with remaining parts taken from reference TRBV5-1 and TRBJ1-6, reads KAGVTQTPRYLIKTRGQQVTLSCSPISGHRSVSWYQQTPGQGLQFLFEYFSETQRNKGNFPGRFSGRQFSNSRSEMNVSTLELGDSALYLCASSSGTGYSPLHFGNGTRLTVT.

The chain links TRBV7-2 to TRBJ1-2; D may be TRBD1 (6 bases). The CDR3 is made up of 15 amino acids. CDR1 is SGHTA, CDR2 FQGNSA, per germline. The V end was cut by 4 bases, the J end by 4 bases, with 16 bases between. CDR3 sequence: CASSSRDKSSYGYTF. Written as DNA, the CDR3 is TGTGCCAGCAGCTCCCGGGACAAGTCCTCCTATGGCTACACCTTC.

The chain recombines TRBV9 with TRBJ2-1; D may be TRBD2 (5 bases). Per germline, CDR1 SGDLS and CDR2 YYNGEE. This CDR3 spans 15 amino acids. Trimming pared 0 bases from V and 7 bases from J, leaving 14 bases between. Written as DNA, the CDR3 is TGTGCCAGCAGCGTAGCTACCCCCTCGGGGAATGAGCAGTTCTTC. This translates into CASSVATPSGNEQFF.

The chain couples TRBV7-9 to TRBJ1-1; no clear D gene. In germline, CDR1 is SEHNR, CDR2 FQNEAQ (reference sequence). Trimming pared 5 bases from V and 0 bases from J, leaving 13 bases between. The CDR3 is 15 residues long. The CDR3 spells CASSPKTTMNTEAFF. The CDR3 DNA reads TGTGCCAGCAGCCCCAAGACTACAATGAACACTGAAGCTTTCTTT.

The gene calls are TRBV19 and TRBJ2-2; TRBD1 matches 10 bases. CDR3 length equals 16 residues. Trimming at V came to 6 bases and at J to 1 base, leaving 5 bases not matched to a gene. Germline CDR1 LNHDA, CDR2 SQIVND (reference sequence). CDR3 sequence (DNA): TGTGCCAGTAGACGAGGACAGGGGGTGAACACCGGGGAGCTGTTTTTT. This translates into CASRRGQGVNTGELFF. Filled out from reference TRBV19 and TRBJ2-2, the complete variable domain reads DGGITQSPKYLFRKEGQNVTLSCEQNLNHDAMYWYRQDPGQGLRLIYYSQIVNDFQKGDIAEGYSVSREKKESFPLTVTSAQKNPTAFYLCASRRGQGVNTGELFFGEGSRLTVL.

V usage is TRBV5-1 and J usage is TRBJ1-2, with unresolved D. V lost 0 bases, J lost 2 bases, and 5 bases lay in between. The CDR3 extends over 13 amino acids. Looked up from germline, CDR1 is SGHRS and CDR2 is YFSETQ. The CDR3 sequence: CASSLGQNYGYTF. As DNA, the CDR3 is TGCGCCAGCAGCTTGGGCCAGAACTATGGCTACACCTTC.

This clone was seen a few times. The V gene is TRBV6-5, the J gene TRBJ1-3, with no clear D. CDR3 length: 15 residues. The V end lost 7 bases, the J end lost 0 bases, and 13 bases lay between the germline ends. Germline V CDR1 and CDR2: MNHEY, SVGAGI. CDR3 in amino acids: CASTASGLSGNTIYF. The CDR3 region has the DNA TGTGCCAGCACCGCCAGCGGCCTCTCTGGAAACACCATATATTTT.

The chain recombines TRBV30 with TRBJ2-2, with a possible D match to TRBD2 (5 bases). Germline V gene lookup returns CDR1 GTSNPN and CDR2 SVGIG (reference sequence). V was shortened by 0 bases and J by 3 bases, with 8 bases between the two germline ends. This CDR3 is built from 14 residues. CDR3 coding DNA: TGTGCCTGGAGTGTACTCGGGGACACCGGGGAGCTGTTTTTT. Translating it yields CAWSVLGDTGELFF.

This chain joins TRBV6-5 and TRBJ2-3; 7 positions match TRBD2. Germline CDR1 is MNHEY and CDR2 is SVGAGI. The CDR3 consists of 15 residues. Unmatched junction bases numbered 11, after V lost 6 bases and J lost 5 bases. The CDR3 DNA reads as TGTGCCAGCAGCCCCTTGCGGGGGTCGGTAGATACGCAGTATTTT. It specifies CASSPLRGSVDTQYF.

The CDR3 is CASRMGTSVFDEQFF. For the CDR3, the DNA is TGTGCCAGCAGAATGGGGACTAGTGTTTTCGATGAGCAGTTCTTC. This chain joins TRBV27 and TRBJ2-1, with 8 nucleotides matching TRBD2. CDR3 length: 15 amino acids. V shed 6 bases and J 8 bases; nucleotides not matched to a gene: 12. Germline CDR1 is MNHEY and CDR2 is SMNVEV (reference sequence).